This T cell receptor beta chain is from a study of response to subunit inactivated influenza vaccine. TCRdb independently ran MiXCR on the RT-PCR reads; one entry per CDR3 protein. The sample records about 780,000 distinct CDR3 sequences, approximately 17% being singletons. Trimming took off 6 bases at V and 5 bases at J, with 13 bases between the two ends. This CDR3 is built from 13 residues. From germline, CDR1 is ENHRY and CDR2 SYGVKD. This clonotype has just a few counts. The specimen comprised PBMCs from blood, sampled approximately 5 days after vaccination. The chain is built from TRBV10-3 and TRBJ2-5; no reliable D call. The source is a man in his forties or fifties who received an inactivated influenza vaccine. The CDR3 DNA reads as TGTGCCATCAGCAGATCCCAAGAGGAGACCCAGTACTTC. It specifies CAISRSQEETQYF.